This T cell receptor beta chain was recorded in a study of T-cell reconstitution after alpha-beta-depleted transplantation in children. V lost 6 bases, J lost 7 bases, and 23 bases lay in between. The germline gives CDR1 MDHEN, CDR2 SYDVKM. This CDR3 has 16 amino acids. Unique molecular identifiers were incorporated during preparation of the TCRbeta library. In TCRdb, the PCR reads were re-called with MiXCR into one record per CDR3 protein. The data contain about 500,000 distinct CDR3 sequences, approximately 10% of them singletons. This material consisted of PBMCs, mostly from graft donor cells, taken 180 days after TCRalphabeta/CD19-depleted stem cell transplant. This sequence joins TRBV28 and TRBJ2-3; tentatively, D is TRBD1 or TRBD2 (5 bases each). This clonotype originated in a female patient between 2 and 15 years old who had a stem cell transplant for aplastic anemia, so the T cells may come from the graft donor. CDR3: CASRNPGPRTSNTQYF. The CDR3 bases are TGTGCCAGCAGAAACCCGGGACCGAGGACAAGCAATACGCAGTATTTT.